In its sample, the clone carrying this TCR beta chain was seen a few times. The antigen is unknown. Germline V gene sequence: CDR1 LGHDT, CDR2 YNNKEL (reference sequence). The junction had 6 bases not matched to a gene; V was cut back by 4 bases and J by 3 bases. The CDR3 is 15 amino acids. These data come from a study of response to subunit inactivated influenza vaccine. Study-level results: That few new T cells are recruited by each seasonal influenza vaccination was the authors' suggestion.

MiXCR was run by TCRdb on the RT-PCR reads, yielding one entry per CDR3 protein. The sample holds 450,000 to 500,000 distinct CDR3 sequences; approximately 10% are singletons and the top ten take approximately 12%. The source of this sequence is a man aged 50 to 59 who received an inactivated influenza vaccine. The specimen was PBMCs from blood, collected more than 35 days after vaccination. V is TRBV3-1 and J is TRBJ2-3, with 8 bases aligning to TRBD2. For the CDR3, the DNA is TGTGCCAGCAGCCTCAGCGGGAGTTGGACAGATACGCAGTATTTT. It codes for CASSLSGSWTDTQYF.